This paragraph covers one T cell receptor (beta chain) sequence. Its antigen is currently not known. No much larger clonotype is one base removed from it; base qualities were not supplied. Using the deep immunoSEQ assay, TCR CDR3 regions were amplified from genomic DNA by multiplex PCR. Extracted genomic DNA from each cell subset was spread evenly across all wells of several immunoSEQ 96-well plates, with each plate serving as a replicate. For sorted subsets, each replicate PCR was loaded with 150 to 250 ng genomic DNA, equivalent to roughly 30,000 T cell genomes. The purified libraries were quantified using a Qubit 3.0 fluorometer, sized with a Bioanalyzer 2100, and then quantified again using the KAPA Library Quantification kit. Every immunoSEQ 96-well plate was sequenced on a separate single-read 150-cycle Illumina NextSeq 550 flow cell. As for how the authors treated the data: Because only junctional sequences without quality scores were contained in the immunoSEQ output, filtering matching that applied to full-length reads could not be performed. Sequences were annotated with PyIR, a Python wrapper for IgBLAST v1.9, using IMGT germline references to assign V/J genes and CDR3. Reads with weak V/J assignments (E-value above 1e-6), missing CDR3, stop codons, out-of-frame junctions, or ambiguous translated residues were removed. V3J clonotypes were defined by identical inferred V gene, J gene, and CDR3 amino acid sequence. The percentage overlap between two repertoires was calculated by dividing the number of shared unique clonotypes by the size of the smaller repertoire. Three approaches were used to assess repertoire richness: RTK rarefaction, the Chao1 estimator, and Recon v2.1 estimates of unobserved clonotypes. OLGA was used to compute generation probabilities for all TCRbeta clonotypes that the gDNA method yielded from several donors. Not all clones reach the TCRdb copy of this immuneACCESS table, which keeps in-frame sequences only. Checked studies attribute under half of the gap to unresolved V genes and leave the rest unexplained. Clonal size and the V and J genes are those of that table, whereas D and trimming came from the DNA. The table for this sample lists around 2,000,000 clones; around 96% of them were counted only once. The leading ten clones occupy more than 0.95% of the sample.

This sample was included in a study of shared clonotypes between healthy human individuals (dated by TCRdb to about 2020). About the full investigation: A few men and two women, aged 18 to 49 years, made up the cohort. For each donor, CD4 naive and CD4 memory were each given three plates, CD8 naive was given two plates, and CD8 memory was given one plate. Blood TCR repertoires of four to six healthy adults were deeply sequenced to estimate repertoire size and the extent of clonotype sharing between individuals. Libraries were prepared and TCR repertoires were sequenced by different laboratories using diverse techniques, in order to increase sequencing depth and limit assay-specific biases. Each donor's leukapheresis produced roughly between roughly 0.85 and 9.5 billion PBMCs.

Broad study findings and their caveats: Pairwise subsampling indicated that sequencing depth was expected to affect the degree of clonotype sharing among donors. The genetic and exposure-history diversity represented was limited by the small number of donors. Higher generation probabilities were observed for clonotypes shared by all four sorted-subset donors than for non-shared clonotypes. Sharing across a few donors was observed for approximately 5% of naive CD4, 3% to 4% of naive CD8, about 2.3% of memory CD4, and around 0.4% of memory CD8 clonotypes. Sampling was restricted to blood, and TCR repertoires in tissues likely differ from the TCR repertoires found in blood. Rarefaction of sorted-subset datasets indicated incomplete sequencing despite the large sequencing depth. Larger estimated clonotype richness was generally found for naive subsets than for memory subsets.

For the CD8 naive samples, CD45RO-negative cells were positively selected for CCR7, yielding a CD45RA+CCR7+ population from which TemRA cells were excluded. Donors were healthy HIV-negative adults with no recently reported acute infections or vaccinations. Every donor was a Caucasian adult living in Nashville, Tennessee, USA. After blood collection by leukapheresis, PBMCs were isolated using Ficoll-Histopaque density gradient centrifugation and then cryopreserved in the vapor phase of liquid nitrogen. Analytical flow cytometry was used to check the purity and quantity of every magnetically sorted T cell population. Genomic DNA was isolated from each sorted fraction and quantified by UV absorbance on a Nanodrop 2000c. This clonotype originated in a young man in good health. The sequencing input was naive CD8+ T cells sorted from blood. Interpreted using the paper, the cell subset or site label stands for: CD45RA+CCR7+.

In nucleotides, the sequence is TGCGCCAGCAGCCCCTACCTAGGCGCGGGCTATGGCTACACCTTC. It translates as CASSPYLGAGYGYTF. Recombination linked TRBV5-1 to TRBJ1-2; the D gene is not confidently resolved. From cysteine to phenylalanine, the CDR3 is 15 amino acids long. The kept DNA is CDR3 alone, 45 bases in frame from the first base. V sheds 4 bases and J sheds 4 bases, leaving 17 bases between their ends. According to the germline V gene, CDR1 reads SGHRS and CDR2 reads YFSETQ.